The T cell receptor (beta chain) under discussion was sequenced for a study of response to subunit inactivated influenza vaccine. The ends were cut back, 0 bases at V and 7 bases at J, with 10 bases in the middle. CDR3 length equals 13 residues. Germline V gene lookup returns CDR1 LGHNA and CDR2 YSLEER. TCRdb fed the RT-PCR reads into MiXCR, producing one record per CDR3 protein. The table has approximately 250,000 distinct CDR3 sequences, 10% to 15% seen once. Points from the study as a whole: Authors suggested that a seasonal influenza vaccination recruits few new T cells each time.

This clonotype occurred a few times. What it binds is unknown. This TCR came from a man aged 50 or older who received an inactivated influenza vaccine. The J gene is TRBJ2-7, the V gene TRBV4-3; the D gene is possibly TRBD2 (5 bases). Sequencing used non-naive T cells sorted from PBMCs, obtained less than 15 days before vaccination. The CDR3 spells CASSQEAPGEQYF. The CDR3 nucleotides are TGCGCCAGCAGCCAAGAGGCCCCGGGGGAGCAGTACTTC.